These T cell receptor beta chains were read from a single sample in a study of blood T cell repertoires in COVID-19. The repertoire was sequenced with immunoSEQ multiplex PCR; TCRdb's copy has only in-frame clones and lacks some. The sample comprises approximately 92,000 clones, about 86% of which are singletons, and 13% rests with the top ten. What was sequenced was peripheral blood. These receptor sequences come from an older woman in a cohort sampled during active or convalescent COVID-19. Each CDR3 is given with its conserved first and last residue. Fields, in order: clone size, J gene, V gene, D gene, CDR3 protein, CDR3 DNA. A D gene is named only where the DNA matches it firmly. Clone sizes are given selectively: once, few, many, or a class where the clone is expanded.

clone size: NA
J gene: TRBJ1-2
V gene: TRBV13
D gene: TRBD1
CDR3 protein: CASSRRPGTGALGYTF
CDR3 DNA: TGTGCCAGCTCTCGGCGGCCCGGGACAGGGGCCTTGGGCTACACCTTC

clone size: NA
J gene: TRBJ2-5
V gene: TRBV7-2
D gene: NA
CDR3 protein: CASSLWAPEETQYF
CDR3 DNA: TGTGCCAGCAGCTTATGGGCACCGGAAGAGACCCAGTACTTC

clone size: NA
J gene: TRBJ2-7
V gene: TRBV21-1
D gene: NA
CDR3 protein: CAPDVARGEQYF
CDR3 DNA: TGTGCCCCGGACGTGGCCCGGGGCGAGCAGTACTTC

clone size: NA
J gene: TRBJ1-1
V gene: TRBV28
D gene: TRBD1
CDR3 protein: CASSNPGGAVPNTEAFF
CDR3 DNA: TGTGCCAGCAGTAATCCAGGGGGCGCGGTTCCGAACACTGAAGCTTTCTTT

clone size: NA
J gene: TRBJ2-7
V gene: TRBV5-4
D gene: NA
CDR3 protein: CASSLALSYEQYF
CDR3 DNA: TGTGCCAGCAGCTTGGCCCTCTCCTACGAGCAGTACTTC

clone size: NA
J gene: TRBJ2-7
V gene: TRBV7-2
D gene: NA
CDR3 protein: CASSLRAHGAVVYEQYF
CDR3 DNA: TGTGCCAGCAGCTTACGGGCCCATGGAGCGGTGGTCTACGAGCAGTACTTC

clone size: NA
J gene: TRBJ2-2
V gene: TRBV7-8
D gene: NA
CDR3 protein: CASSLRGGTGELFF
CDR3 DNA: TGTGCCAGCAGCTTAAGGGGCGGCACCGGGGAGCTGTTTTTT

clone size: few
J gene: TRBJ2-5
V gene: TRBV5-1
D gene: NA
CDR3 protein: CASSLRGGEETQYF
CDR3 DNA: TGCGCCAGCAGCTTGAGAGGGGGAGAAGAGACCCAGTACTTC

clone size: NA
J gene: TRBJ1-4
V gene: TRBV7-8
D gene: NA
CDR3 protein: CASSLGRPFGPGGKLFF
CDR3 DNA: TGTGCCAGCAGCTTAGGTCGTCCCTTCGGCCCAGGAGGAAAACTGTTTTTT

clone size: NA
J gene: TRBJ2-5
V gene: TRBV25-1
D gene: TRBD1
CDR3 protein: CASSEVGTGLQETQYF
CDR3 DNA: TGTGCCAGCAGTGAAGTAGGGACAGGCTTACAAGAGACCCAGTACTTC

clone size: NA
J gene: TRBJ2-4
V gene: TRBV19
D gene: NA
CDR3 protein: CASSIAGLFAKNIQYF
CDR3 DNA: TGTGCCAGTAGTATTGCAGGACTTTTCGCCAAAAACATTCAGTACTTC

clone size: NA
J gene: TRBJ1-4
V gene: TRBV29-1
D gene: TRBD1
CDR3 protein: CSVEDDRGGEKLFF
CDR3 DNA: TGCAGCGTTGAAGACGACAGGGGTGGCGAAAAACTGTTTTTT

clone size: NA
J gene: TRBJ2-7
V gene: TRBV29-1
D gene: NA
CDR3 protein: CSVSGIGYEQYF
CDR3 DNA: TGCAGCGTGTCCGGGATAGGCTACGAGCAGTACTTC

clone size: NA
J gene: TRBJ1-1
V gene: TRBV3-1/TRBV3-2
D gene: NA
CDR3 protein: CASSRVGHETEAFF
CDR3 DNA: TGTGCCAGCAGTCGTGTAGGACATGAGACTGAAGCTTTCTTT

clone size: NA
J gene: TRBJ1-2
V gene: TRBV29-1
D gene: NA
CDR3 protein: CSVSSGTSYGYTF
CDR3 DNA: TGCAGCGTTTCATCTGGGACTTCCTATGGCTACACCTTC

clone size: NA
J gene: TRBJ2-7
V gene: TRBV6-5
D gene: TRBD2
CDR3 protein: CASGRLAETYEQYF
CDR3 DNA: TGTGCCAGCGGAAGACTAGCGGAGACCTACGAGCAGTACTTC

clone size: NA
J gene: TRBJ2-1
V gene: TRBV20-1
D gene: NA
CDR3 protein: CSAKKLREQFF
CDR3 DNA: TGCAGTGCTAAAAAGCTTCGTGAGCAGTTCTTC

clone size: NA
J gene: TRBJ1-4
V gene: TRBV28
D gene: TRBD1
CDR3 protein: CASSLSGTDEKLFF
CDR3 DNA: TGTGCCAGCAGCCTCTCCGGGACAGATGAAAAACTGTTTTTT

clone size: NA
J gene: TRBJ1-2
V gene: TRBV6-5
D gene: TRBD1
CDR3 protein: CASRGGQGRDYGYTF
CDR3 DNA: TGTGCCAGCAGGGGCGGACAGGGGCGGGACTATGGCTACACCTTC

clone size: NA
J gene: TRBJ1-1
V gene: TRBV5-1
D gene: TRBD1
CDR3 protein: CASSLGTGGWLDTEAFF
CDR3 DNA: TGCGCCAGCAGCTTGGGGACAGGGGGGTGGTTGGACACTGAAGCTTTCTTT

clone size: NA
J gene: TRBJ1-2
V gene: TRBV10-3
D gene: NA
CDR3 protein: CAISDRYYGYTF
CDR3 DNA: TGTGCCATCAGTGACAGGTACTATGGCTACACCTTC

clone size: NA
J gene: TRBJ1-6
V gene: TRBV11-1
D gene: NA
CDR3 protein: CASSLDSSHSPLHF
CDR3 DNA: TGTGCCAGCAGCTTGGACAGCTCCCATTCACCCCTCCACTTT

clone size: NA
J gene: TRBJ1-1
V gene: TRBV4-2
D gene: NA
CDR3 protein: CASSQDSQGGEAFF
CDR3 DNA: TGTGCCAGCAGCCAAGATTCACAGGGTGGTGAAGCTTTCTTT

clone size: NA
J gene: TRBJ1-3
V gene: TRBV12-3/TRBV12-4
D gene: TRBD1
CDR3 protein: CASTGQAGNTIYF
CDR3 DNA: TGTGCCAGCACCGGACAGGCCGGAAACACCATATATTTT

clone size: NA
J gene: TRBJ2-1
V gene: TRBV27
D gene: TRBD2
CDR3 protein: CASSFLAGVSDEQFF
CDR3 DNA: TGTGCCAGCAGTTTTTTAGCGGGAGTTTCTGATGAGCAGTTCTTC

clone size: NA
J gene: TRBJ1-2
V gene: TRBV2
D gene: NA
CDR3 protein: CASRGGGGGYGYTF
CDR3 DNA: TGTGCCAGCCGAGGGGGGGGCGGCGGCTATGGCTACACCTTC

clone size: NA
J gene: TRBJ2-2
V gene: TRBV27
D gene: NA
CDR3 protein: CASSLLRDTVQPGELFF
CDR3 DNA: TGTGCCAGCAGTCTCCTCCGGGACACCGTACAACCCGGGGAGCTGTTTTTT

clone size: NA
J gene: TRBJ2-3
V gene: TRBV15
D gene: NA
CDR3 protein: CATSMWNSNTQYF
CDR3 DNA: TGTGCCACCAGCATGTGGAACAGCAATACGCAGTATTTT

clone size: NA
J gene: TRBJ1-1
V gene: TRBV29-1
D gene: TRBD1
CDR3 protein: CSAGTANTEAFF
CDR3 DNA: TGCAGCGCCGGGACAGCAAACACTGAAGCTTTCTTT

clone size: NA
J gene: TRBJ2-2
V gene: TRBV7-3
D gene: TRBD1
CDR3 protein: CASSLRQGGTGELFF
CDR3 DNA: TGTGCCAGCAGCTTAAGACAGGGTGGGACCGGGGAGCTGTTTTTT

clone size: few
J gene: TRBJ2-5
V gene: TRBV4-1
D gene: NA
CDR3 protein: CASSQGLGGTEETQYF
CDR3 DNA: TGCGCCAGCAGCCAAGGACTGGGAGGTACCGAAGAGACCCAGTACTTC

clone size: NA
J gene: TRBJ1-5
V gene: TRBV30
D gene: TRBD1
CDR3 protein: CAFDTGGNVAQHF
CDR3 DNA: TGTGCCTTCGACACAGGGGGTAATGTAGCCCAGCATTTT

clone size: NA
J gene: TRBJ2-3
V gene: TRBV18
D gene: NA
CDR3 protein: CASSPTKLGADTQYF
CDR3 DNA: TGTGCCAGCTCACCAACTAAGCTCGGGGCAGATACGCAGTATTTT

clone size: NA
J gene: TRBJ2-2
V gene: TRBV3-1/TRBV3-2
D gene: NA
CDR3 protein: CASSRAAGELFF
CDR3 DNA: TGTGCCAGCAGCCGGGCAGCCGGGGAGCTGTTTTTT

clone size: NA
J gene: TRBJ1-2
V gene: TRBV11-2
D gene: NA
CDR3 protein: CASRPLGLYGYTF
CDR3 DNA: TGTGCCAGCCGCCCACTGGGGCTCTATGGCTACACCTTC

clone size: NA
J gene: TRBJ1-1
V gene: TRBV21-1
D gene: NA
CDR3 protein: CASSKGSKKGPPQGAPRTEAFF
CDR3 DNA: TGTGCCAGCAGCAAAGGGTCCAAAAAAGGGCCCCCACAGGGGGCGCCGCGGACTGAAGCTTTCTTT

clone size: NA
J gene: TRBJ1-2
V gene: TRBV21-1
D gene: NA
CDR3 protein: CASSKRGSNYTF
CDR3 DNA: TGTGCCAGCAGCAAAAGAGGCAGTAACTACACCTTC

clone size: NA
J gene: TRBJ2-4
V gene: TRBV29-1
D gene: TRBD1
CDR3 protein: CSVGQDRVGKNIQYF
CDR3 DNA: TGCAGCGTTGGCCAAGACAGGGTCGGCAAAAACATTCAGTACTTC

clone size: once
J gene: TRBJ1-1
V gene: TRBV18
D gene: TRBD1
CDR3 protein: CASSPSRGLGNTEAFF
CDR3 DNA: TGTGCCAGCTCACCCTCCAGGGGGCTGGGGAACACTGAAGCTTTCTTT

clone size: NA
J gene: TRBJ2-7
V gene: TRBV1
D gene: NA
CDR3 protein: CTSSQETLAVSTYEQYF
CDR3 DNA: TGCACCAGCAGCCAAGAAACCCTAGCGGTCTCCACCTACGAGCAGTACTTC

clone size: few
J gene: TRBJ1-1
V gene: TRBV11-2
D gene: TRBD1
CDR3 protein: CASSQGGGGSGSTEAFF
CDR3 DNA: TGTGCCAGCAGCCAGGGGGGTGGGGGCAGTGGGAGCACTGAAGCTTTCTTT

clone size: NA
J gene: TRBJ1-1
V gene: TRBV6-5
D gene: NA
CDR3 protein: CASSRGRNTEAFF
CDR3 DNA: TGTGCCAGCAGTAGAGGGAGAAACACTGAAGCTTTCTTT

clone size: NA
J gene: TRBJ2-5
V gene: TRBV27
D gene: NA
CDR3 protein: CASSPRVWETQYF
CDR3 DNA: TGTGCCAGCAGTCCCAGGGTTTGGGAGACCCAGTACTTC

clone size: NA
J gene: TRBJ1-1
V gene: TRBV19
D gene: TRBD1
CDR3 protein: CASRYQGASTEAFF
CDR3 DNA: TGTGCCAGTAGGTACCAGGGGGCGAGCACTGAAGCTTTCTTT

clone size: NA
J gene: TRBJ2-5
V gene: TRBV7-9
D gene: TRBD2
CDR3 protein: CASSIGLASGGETQYF
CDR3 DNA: TGTGCCAGCAGCATCGGACTAGCGAGTGGGGGGGAGACCCAGTACTTC

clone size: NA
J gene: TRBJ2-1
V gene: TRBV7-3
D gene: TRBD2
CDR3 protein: CASSVGPGLGVEEQFF
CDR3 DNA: TGTGCCAGCAGCGTAGGACCGGGACTAGGGGTGGAGGAGCAGTTCTTC

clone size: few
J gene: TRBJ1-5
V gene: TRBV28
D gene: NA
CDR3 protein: CASSLRLNQPQHF
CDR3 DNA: TGTGCCAGCAGTTTACGTTTGAATCAGCCCCAGCATTTT

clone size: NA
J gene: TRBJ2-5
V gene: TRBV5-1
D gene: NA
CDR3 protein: CASSLGRTHTQETQYF
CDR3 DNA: TGCGCCAGCAGCTTGGGACGGACTCATACCCAAGAGACCCAGTACTTC

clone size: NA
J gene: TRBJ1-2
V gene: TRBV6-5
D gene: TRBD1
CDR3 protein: CASSTDRENGYTF
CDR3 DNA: TGTGCCAGCAGTACGGACAGGGAGAATGGCTACACCTTC

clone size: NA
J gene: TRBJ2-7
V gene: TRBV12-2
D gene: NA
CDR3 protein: CASRLESHGADRRYEQYF
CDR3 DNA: TGTGCAAGTCGCTTAGAAAGTCATGGGGCAGACAGGCGCTACGAGCAGTACTTC

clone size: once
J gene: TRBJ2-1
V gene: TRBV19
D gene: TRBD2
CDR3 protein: CASSLKRGVYNEQFF
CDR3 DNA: TGTGCCAGTAGTCTCAAGCGGGGGGTCTACAATGAGCAGTTCTTC

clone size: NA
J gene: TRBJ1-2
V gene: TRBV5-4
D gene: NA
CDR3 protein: CASSLVWEGGYTF
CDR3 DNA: TGTGCCAGCAGCTTGGTCTGGGAGGGAGGCTACACCTTC

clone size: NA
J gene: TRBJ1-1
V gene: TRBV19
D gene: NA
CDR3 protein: CASSSQHRNTEAFF
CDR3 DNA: TGTGCCAGTAGCTCACAGCATAGGAACACTGAAGCTTTCTTT

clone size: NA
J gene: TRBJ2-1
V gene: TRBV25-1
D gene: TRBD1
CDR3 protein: CASSESRTGLDEQFF
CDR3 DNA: TGTGCCAGCAGTGAAAGTCGGACAGGGCTGGATGAGCAGTTCTTC

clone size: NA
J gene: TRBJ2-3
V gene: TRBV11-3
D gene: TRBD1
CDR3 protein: CASSSQGGTDTQYF
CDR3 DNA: TGTGCCAGCAGCTCTCAGGGGGGCACAGATACGCAGTATTTT

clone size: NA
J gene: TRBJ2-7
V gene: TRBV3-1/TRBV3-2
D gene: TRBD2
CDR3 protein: CASSPGLAGTYEQYF
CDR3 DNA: TGTGCCAGCAGCCCCGGACTAGCGGGGACCTACGAGCAGTACTTC

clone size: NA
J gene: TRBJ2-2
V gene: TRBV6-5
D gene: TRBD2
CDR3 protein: CASRWTSGGPGELFF
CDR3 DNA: TGTGCCAGCAGGTGGACTAGCGGGGGCCCAGGGGAGCTGTTTTTT

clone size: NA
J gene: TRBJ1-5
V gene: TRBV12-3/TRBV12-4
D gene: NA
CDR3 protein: CASSLDRNQPQHF
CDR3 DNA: TGTGCCAGCAGCCTCGACAGAAATCAGCCCCAGCATTTT

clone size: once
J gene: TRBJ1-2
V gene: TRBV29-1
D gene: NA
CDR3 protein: CSVDTGYGYTF
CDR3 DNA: TGCAGCGTTGACACAGGGTACGGCTACACCTTC

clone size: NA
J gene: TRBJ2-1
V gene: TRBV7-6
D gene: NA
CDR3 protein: CASSLVSQGTGNEQFF
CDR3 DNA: TGTGCCAGCAGCTTAGTTTCCCAGGGAACAGGCAATGAGCAGTTCTTC